This TCR beta chain was retrieved from a study of type 1 regulatory T cells. About the study: T-allo10 is an in vitro-generated, Tr1-enriched CD4 T cell product specific for alloantigen.

TCRdb called the reads again in MiXCR, with one record for every CDR3 protein. The sample includes 68,000 or so distinct CDR3 sequences, approximately 47% of them seen just once. The CDR3 runs 13 residues. Trimming cost V 3 bases and J 8 bases, with 13 bases left between them. Germline V gives CDR1 ENHRY, CDR2 SYGVKD. In regard to this clonotype: As yet, its antigen is unknown.

Findings and caveats of the study: Compared with non-Tr1 cells, Tr1 cells showed a narrower TCR repertoire.

The material sequenced was cultured non-Tr1 T cells, either the whole culture or a sorted T cell fraction (not recorded which). The chain joins TRBV10-3 to TRBJ1-2, with D hard to call. The TCR originated in a human donor in good health. The CDR3 is CAISDEGINGYTF. As DNA, the CDR3 is TGTGCCATCAGTGACGAGGGCATAAACGGCTACACCTTC.